What follows are 12 T cell receptor beta chains derived from one specimen sequenced in a study of cytomegalovirus exposure and HLA in healthy donors. A multiplex PCR was run with 60 Vbeta primers and 13 Jbeta primers. Produced via immunoSEQ multiplex PCR; TCRdb's table is partial and in-frame only. The sample consists of around 140,000 clones, approximately 80% of them appearing once. The sequencing sample was made of PBMCs. These receptors all stem from a man aged 30 to 39 in good health and CMV-seropositive.

The chain joins TRBV6-1 to TRBJ1-4; D unclear. The germline V gene encodes CDR1 MNHNS and CDR2 SASEGT. CDR3 length: 14 amino acids. Trimming cost V 4 bases and J 8 bases, with 14 bases left between them. The CDR3 DNA is TGTGCCAGCAGTGCGACTAGGACGAGAGAAAAACTGTTTTTT. Its protein product is CASSATRTREKLFF.

The chain recombines TRBV21-1 with TRBJ2-1; TRBD2 is the table's D call and was not checked against the DNA. TRBV21-1 is labeled a pseudogene. This CDR3 comprises 16 residues. The CDR3 coding sequence is TGTGCCAGCAGCACAGAAGAGACTAGCGGGTACAATGAGCAGTTCTTC. Translation gives CASSTEETSGYNEQFF.

The chain joins TRBV11-3 to TRBJ1-5; 7 bases agree with TRBD1. Losses at the gene ends were 5 bases for V and 5 bases for J; bases not matched to a gene: 3. CDR1 and CDR2 from the germline V gene are SGHNT and YENEEA. The CDR3 is made up of 13 amino acids. The CDR3 sequence is CASSGTVDQPQHF. The CDR3 DNA reads TGTGCCAGCAGCGGGACAGTTGATCAGCCCCAGCATTTT.

V and J are TRBV28 and TRBJ2-2, with D maybe TRBD1 (5 bases). In germline, CDR1 is MDHEN, CDR2 SYDVKM. Trimming stripped 6 bases from V and 2 bases from J, with 13 bases between. There are 15 residues in the CDR3. CDR3 bases: TGTGCCAGCAGCCAGGACATCTTAAACACCGGGGAGCTGTTTTTT. The encoded protein is CASSQDILNTGELFF.

The chain joins TRBV11-2 to TRBJ2-1; D gene ambiguous. This CDR3 region has 12 residues. The V gene lost 4 bases and the J gene lost 7 bases, with 8 bases spanning the gap. The germline gives CDR1 SGHAT, CDR2 FQNNGV. The DNA of the CDR3 is TGTGCCAGCAGCTCCTACCGGAATGAGCAGTTCTTC. Protein sequence: CASSSYRNEQFF.

This chain uses TRBV9 with TRBJ1-3, with 11 bases identical to TRBD1. The ends lost 4 bases at V and 0 bases at J; junction bases unmatched: 12. This CDR3 is 19 amino acids long. The germline gives CDR1 SGDLS, CDR2 YYNGEE. CDR3: CASSPLPGQGGHSGNTIYF. The CDR3 DNA follows: TGTGCCAGCAGCCCTTTACCGGGACAGGGGGGTCACTCTGGAAACACCATATATTTT.

CDR3 in amino acids: CASSPGQGESPLHF. The CDR3 DNA reads as TGTGCCAGCTCACCCGGACAGGGGGAATCACCCCTCCACTTT. V usage is TRBV18 and J usage is TRBJ1-6; 10 bases align to TRBD1. Germline CDR1 and CDR2: KGHSH and LQKENI. Trimming removed 3 bases from V and 10 bases from J; junction bases left unmatched: 3. CDR3 size: 14 residues.

The chain employs TRBV5-1 and TRBJ2-3, with TRBD2 matching over 7 bases. With 0 bases clipped from V and 1 base from J, the junction kept 5 bases outside the gene matches. The CDR3 has 16 amino acids. Germline CDR1 reads SGHRS; CDR2 reads YFSETQ. The CDR3 region is CASSLAFAGGTDTQYF. The CDR3 nucleotides read TGCGCCAGCAGCTTGGCTTTTGCGGGAGGCACAGATACGCAGTATTTT.

This sequence joins TRBV13 and TRBJ2-3; 10 bases line up with TRBD1. The CDR3 is 16 amino acids. V gave up 5 bases and J gave up 0 bases; unmatched junction bases: 5. Germline V gene data show CDR1 as PRHDT and CDR2 as FYEKMQ (reference sequence). CDR3 in amino acids: CASSEGDRGSTDTQYF. DNA of the CDR3: TGTGCCAGCAGCGAGGGGGACAGGGGTAGCACAGATACGCAGTATTTT.

For the CDR3, the DNA is TGTGCCAGCAGCCCGCGACAGGGGGCGGAGTATGAGCAGTTCTTC. It translates to CASSPRQGAEYEQFF. The chain carries TRBV14 and TRBJ2-1, with 10 bases fitting TRBD1. This CDR3 is built from 15 residues. V lost 4 bases to trimming and J lost 8 bases; unmatched junction nucleotides: 8. Per the germline V gene, CDR1 is SGHDN and CDR2 is FVKESK.

This clone has a single count. The chain combines TRBV6-5 with TRBJ2-6; a weak D match, TRBD2 (5 bases). CDR1 is MNHEY, CDR2 SVGAGI, per germline. Trimming removed 6 bases from V and 4 bases from J, with 13 bases in between. The CDR3 is 15 residues long. The CDR3 reads CASSTVGGGANVLTF. The DNA for the CDR3 is TGTGCCAGCAGCACCGTAGGCGGGGGGGCCAACGTCCTGACTTTC.

The chain links TRBV11-2 to TRBJ2-3; D might be TRBD2 (5 bases). CDR1 SGHAT and CDR2 FQNNGV come from the germline V gene. Trimming removed 8 bases at V and 3 bases at J, with 6 bases between. This CDR3 has 11 residues. CDR3 amino acids: CASRGTDTQYF. The CDR3 DNA is TGTGCCAGCCGAGGGACAGATACGCAGTATTTT.